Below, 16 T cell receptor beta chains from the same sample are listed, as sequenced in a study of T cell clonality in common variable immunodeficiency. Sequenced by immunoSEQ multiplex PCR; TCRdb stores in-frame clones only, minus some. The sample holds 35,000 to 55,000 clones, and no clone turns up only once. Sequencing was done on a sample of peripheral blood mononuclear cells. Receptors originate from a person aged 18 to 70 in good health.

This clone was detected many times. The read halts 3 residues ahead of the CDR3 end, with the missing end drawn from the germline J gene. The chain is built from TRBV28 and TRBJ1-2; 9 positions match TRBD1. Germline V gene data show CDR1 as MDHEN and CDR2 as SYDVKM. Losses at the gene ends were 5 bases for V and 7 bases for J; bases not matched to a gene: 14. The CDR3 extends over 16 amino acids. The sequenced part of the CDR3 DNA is TGTGCCAGCAGTGATTTTACCGGGACAGGGAAGGGTGGC. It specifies CASSDFTGTGKGG. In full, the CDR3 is CASSDFTGTGKGGYTF.

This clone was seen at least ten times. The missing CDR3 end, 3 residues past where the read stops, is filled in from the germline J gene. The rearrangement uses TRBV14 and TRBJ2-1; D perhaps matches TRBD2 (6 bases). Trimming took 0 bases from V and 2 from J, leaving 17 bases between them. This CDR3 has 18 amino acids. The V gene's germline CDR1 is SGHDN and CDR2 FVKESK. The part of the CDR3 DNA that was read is TGTGCCAGCAGCCAAGAAAGGCGGGCGGGGTTACCCTACAATGAG. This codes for CASSQERRAGLPYNE. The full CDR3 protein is CASSQERRAGLPYNEQFF.

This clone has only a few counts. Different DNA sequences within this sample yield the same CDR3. The covered CDR3 bases are TGTGCCAGCAGGGGGACTAGCGGTACAGATACG. This translates into CASRGTSGTDT. The whole CDR3 protein reads CASRGTSGTDTQYF. This rearrangement joins TRBV2 to TRBJ2-3; 11 bases match TRBD2. The read comes to an end 3 residues before the CDR3 does, leaving the germline J gene to fill in the end. The CDR3 extends over 14 amino acids. Unmatched junction bases numbered 2, after V lost 6 bases and J lost 3 bases. Germline assignment: CDR1 SNHLY and CDR2 FYNNEI.

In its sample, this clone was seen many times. CDR3 residues: CASSIVRGNSPLHF. The sequenced part of the CDR3 DNA is TGTGCCAGTAGTATAGTACGGGGAAATTCACCC. The rearrangement links TRBV19 to TRBJ1-6; D is unclear. The CDR3 is cut off 3 residues early in the read; its end comes from the germline J gene. V was pared by 1 base and J by 7 bases, with 8 bases between. CDR3 length: 14 amino acids. Germline values: CDR1 LNHDA, CDR2 SQIVND (reference sequence). Complete variable domain (other parts from reference TRBV19 and TRBJ1-6): DGGITQSPKYLFRKEGQNVTLSCEQNLNHDAMYWYRQDPGQGLRLIYYSQIVNDFQKGDIAEGYSVSREKKESFPLTVTSAQKNPTAFYLCASSIVRGNSPLHFGNGTRLTVT.

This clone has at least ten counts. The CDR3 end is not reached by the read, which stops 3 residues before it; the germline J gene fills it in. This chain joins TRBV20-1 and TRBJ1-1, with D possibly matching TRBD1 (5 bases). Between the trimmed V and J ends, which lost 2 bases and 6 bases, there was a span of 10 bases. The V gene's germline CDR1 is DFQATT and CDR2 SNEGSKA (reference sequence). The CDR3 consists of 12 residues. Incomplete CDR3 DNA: TGCAGTGCTAGATTTGGGGGGGCTGAA. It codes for CSARFGGAE. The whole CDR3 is CSARFGGAEAFF.

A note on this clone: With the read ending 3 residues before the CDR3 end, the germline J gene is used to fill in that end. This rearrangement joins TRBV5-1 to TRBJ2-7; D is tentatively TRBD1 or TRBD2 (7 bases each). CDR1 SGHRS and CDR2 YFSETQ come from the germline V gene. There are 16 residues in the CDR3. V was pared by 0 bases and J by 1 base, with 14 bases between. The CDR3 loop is CASSLGEGARSYEQYF. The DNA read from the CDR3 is TGCGCCAGCAGCTTGGGGGAGGGGGCTCGGTCCTACGAG.

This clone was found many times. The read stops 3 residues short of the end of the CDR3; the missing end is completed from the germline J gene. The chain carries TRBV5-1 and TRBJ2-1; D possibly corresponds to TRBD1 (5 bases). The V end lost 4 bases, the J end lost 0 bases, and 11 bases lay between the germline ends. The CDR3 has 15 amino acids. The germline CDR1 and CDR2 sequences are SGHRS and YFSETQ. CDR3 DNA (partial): TGCGCCAGCAGCCCTACAGGTCGCTCCTACAATGAG. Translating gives CASSPTGRSYNE. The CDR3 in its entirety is CASSPTGRSYNEQFF.

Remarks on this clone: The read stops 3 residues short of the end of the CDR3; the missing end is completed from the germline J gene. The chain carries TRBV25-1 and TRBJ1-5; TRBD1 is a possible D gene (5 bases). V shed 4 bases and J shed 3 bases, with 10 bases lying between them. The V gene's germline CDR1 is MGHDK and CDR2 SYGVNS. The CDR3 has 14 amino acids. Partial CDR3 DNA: TGTGCCAGCAGTGGGTCGACAGACAATCAGCCC. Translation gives CASSGSTDNQP. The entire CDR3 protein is CASSGSTDNQPQHF. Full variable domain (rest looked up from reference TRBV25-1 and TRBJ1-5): EADIYQTPRYLVIGTGKKITLECSQTMGHDKMYWYQQDPGMELHLIHYSYGVNSTEKGDLSSESTVSRIRTEHFPLTLESARPSHTSQYLCASSGSTDNQPQHFGDGTRLSIL.

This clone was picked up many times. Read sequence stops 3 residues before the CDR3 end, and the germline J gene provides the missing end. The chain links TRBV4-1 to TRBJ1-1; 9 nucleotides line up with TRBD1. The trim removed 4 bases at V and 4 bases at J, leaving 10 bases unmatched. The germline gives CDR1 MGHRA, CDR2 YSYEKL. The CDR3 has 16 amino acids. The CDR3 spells CASSLPRQGVLTEAFF. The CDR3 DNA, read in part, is TGCGCCAGCAGCCTTCCTCGACAGGGGGTTCTCACTGAA.

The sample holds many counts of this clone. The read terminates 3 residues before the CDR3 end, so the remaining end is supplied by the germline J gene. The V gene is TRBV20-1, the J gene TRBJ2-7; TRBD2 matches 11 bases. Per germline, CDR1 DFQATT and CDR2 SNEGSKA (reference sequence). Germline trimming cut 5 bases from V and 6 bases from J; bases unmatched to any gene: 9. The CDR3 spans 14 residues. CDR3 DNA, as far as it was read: TGCAGTGCTCTTAAGACTAGCGGGACAGGCGAG. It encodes CSALKTSGTGE. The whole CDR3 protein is CSALKTSGTGEQYF.

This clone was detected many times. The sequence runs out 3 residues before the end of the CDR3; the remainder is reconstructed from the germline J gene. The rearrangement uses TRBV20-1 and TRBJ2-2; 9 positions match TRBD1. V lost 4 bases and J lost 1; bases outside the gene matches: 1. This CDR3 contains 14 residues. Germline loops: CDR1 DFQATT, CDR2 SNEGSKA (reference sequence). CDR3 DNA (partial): TGCAGTGCTACGACAGGGGGGAACACCGGGGAG. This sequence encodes CSATTGGNTGE. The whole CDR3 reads CSATTGGNTGELFF.

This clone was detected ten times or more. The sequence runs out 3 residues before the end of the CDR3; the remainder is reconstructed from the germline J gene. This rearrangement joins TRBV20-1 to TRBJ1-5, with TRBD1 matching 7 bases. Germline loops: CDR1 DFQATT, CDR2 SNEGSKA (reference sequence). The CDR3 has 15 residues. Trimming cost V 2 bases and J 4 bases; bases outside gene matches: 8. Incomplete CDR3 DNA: TGCAGTGCTAGAAGACAGGGTAGTTGGAATCAGCCC. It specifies CSARRQGSWNQP. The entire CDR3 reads CSARRQGSWNQPQHF.

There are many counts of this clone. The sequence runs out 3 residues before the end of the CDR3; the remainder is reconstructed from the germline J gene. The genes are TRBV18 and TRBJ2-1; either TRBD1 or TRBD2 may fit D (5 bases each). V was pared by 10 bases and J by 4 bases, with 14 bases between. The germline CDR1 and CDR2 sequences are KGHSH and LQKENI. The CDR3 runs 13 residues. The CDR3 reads CATSKGSYNEQFF. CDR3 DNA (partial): TGTGCCACCTCGAAGGGGAGTTACAATGAG.

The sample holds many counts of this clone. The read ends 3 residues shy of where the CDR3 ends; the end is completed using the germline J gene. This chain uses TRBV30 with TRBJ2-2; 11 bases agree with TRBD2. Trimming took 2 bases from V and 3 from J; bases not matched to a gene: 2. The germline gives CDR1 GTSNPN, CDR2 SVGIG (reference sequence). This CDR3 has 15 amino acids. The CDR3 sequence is CAWSISGRDTGELFF. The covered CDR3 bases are TGTGCCTGGAGTATTAGCGGGAGGGACACCGGGGAG.

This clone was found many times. The DNA read from the CDR3 is TGTGCCAGCAGCTTAGAGCGGGGAGGGGGCTATGGC. This encodes CASSLERGGGYG. The full-length CDR3 reads as CASSLERGGGYGYTF. The chain links TRBV7-8 to TRBJ1-2; a possible D gene is TRBD1 (6 bases). Sequencing ends 3 residues short of the CDR3 end; the germline J gene provides the rest. CDR3 length equals 15 residues. Germline CDR1 and CDR2: SGHVS and FQNEAQ. Trimming left V 1 base short and J 4 bases short, with 13 bases between.

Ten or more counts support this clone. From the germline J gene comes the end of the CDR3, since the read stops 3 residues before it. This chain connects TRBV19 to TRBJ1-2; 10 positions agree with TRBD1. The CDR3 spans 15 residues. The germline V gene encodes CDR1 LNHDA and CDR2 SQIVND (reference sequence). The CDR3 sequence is CASSPFDGTGDGYTF. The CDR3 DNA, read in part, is TGTGCCAGTAGCCCCTTCGACGGGACAGGGGACGGC.